The entry that follows covers one T cell receptor beta chain sequence. This specimen belongs to a study of T cell responses to AZD1222 COVID-19 vaccine. Germline V gives CDR1 WNHNN, CDR2 SYGVQD (reference sequence). The trim removed 5 bases at V and 3 bases at J, leaving 3 bases unmatched. The CDR3 is made up of 13 amino acids. Profiling relied on immunoSEQ multiplex PCR, and the TCRdb table lists in-frame clones only, not all of them. This sample has some 150,000 clones, with 85% to 90% found just once. The input for sequencing was peripheral blood, taken 28 days after the second dose of the MenACWY control vaccine. The rearrangement uses TRBV10-1 and TRBJ1-2; 7 bases align to TRBD1. The TCR comes from an adult who received the MenACWY meningococcal vaccine as a control. The CDR3 nucleotides are TGCGCCAGCAGTAGAGGACAGGACTATGGCTACACCTTC. Translation: CASSRGQDYGYTF.